This T cell receptor beta chain was profiled in a study of T-cell memory formation after mild COVID-19. Study-wide findings and caveats: Mostly located in CM and EM were contracting CD4+ clones, with contracting CD8+ clones located in EMRA. Pre-infection memory contained some responding clones, which suggested that cross-reactive memory had joined. Balance between CD4 and CD8 was seen in clones contracting day 15 to 85, and a CD4+ lean was seen in later expanders.

V lost 1 base and J lost 6, with 4 bases in between. The CDR3 runs 12 residues. Germline V gives CDR1 PRHDT, CDR2 FYEKMQ (reference sequence). This clonotype was seen only a few times. The target antigen is unknown. TCRdb processed the 5' RACE reads anew with MiXCR; each CDR3 protein has one entry. The sample consists of 470,000 or so distinct CDR3 sequences, 15% to 20% of them appearing once. The genes are TRBV13 and TRBJ2-1; D unclear. The TCR originated in an adult woman who had mild COVID-19 (a few samples of this study predate the infection). Cell type and time point are not known. The sequenced material came from PBMCs or a T cell subset sorted from them (not recorded which). In DNA form, the CDR3 reads TGTGCCAGCAGCTTAGTCCTCAATGAGCAGTTCTTC. Protein product: CASSLVLNEQFF.